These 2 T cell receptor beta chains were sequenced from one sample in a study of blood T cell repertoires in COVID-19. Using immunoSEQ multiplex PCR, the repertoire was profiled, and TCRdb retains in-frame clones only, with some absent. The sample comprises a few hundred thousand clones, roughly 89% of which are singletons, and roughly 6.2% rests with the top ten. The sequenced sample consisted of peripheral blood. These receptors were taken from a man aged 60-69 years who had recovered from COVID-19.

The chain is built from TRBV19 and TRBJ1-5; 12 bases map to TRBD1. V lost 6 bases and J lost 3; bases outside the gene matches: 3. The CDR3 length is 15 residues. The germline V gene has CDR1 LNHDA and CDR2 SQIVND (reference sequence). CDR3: CASSGTGGINQPQHF. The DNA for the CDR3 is TGTGCCAGTAGCGGGACAGGGGGCATCAATCAGCCCCAGCATTTT.

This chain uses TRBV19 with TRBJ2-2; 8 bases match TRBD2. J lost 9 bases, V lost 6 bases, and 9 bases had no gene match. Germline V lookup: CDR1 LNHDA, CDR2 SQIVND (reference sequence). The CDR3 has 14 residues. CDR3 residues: CASRKTGLVWELFF. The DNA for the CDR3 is TGTGCCAGTAGAAAAACGGGACTAGTTTGGGAGCTGTTTTTT. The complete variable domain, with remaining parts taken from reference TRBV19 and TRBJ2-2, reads DGGITQSPKYLFRKEGQNVTLSCEQNLNHDAMYWYRQDPGQGLRLIYYSQIVNDFQKGDIAEGYSVSREKKESFPLTVTSAQKNPTAFYLCASRKTGLVWELFFGEGSRLTVL.